The 22 T cell receptor beta chains presented below share a single source sample, sequenced in a study of technical replicates of blood from several donors. This table comes from immunoSEQ multiplex PCR, and its TCRdb copy is limited to in-frame clones, with some not included. The repertoire holds 65,000 to 85,000 clones, with 95% to 98% as singletons. The sequenced sample consisted of T cells isolated from PBMCs. These receptor sequences come from a human donor in good health.

This rearrangement joins TRBV7-2 to TRBJ2-7; tentatively, D is TRBD2 (5 bases). Trimming took 3 bases from V and 0 from J, leaving 9 bases between them. Germline-derived CDR1 and CDR2 are SGHTA and FQGNSA. This CDR3 comprises 14 residues. The CDR3 spells CASSFRTASYEQYF. Here the CDR3 DNA reads TGTGCCAGCAGCTTTAGGACTGCCTCCTACGAGCAGTACTTC.

The J gene is TRBJ2-1, the V gene TRBV9; 10 bases are shared with TRBD2. Germline CDR1 and CDR2: SGDLS and YYNGEE. Unmatched junction bases numbered 13, after V lost 2 bases and J lost 8 bases. The CDR3 is made up of 17 amino acids. The CDR3 sequence: CASSVGPTSGTVDEQFF. CDR3 DNA: TGTGCCAGCAGCGTTGGCCCTACTAGCGGGACTGTCGATGAGCAGTTCTTC.

Notes on this clone: One end of the junction fails to match germline, which may point to a read error. The chain joins TRBV7-7 to TRBJ2-3; 10 bases map to TRBD2. Germline V gene sequence: CDR1 SSHAT, CDR2 FNYEAQ (reference sequence). The CDR3 is 15 amino acids. In DNA, the CDR3 is TGTGCTAGCAGCTTGTCTAGCGGGAGTACAGATACGCAGTATTTT. Translation: CASSLSSGSTDTQYF.

The chain has TRBV30 and TRBJ1-1, with 11 bases aligning to TRBD1. Germline V lookup: CDR1 GTSNPN, CDR2 SVGIG (reference sequence). The CDR3 is 14 amino acids. Unmatched junction bases numbered 4, after V lost 3 bases and J lost 4 bases. CDR3 sequence: CAWRRGTGGTEAFF. The DNA for the CDR3 is TGTGCCTGGAGGCGGGGGACAGGGGGCACTGAAGCTTTCTTT.

This chain uses TRBV10-3 with TRBJ1-2; D is unclear. The V gene lost 2 bases and the J gene lost 5 bases, with 9 bases spanning the gap. Germline V CDR1 and CDR2: ENHRY, SYGVKD. The CDR3 consists of 13 residues. CDR3 residues: CAISEDAVYGYTF. The CDR3 nucleotides are TGTGCCATCAGTGAGGACGCGGTTTATGGCTACACCTTC.

Worth noting for this clone: Additional DNA sequences in this sample encode the identical CDR3. This chain uses TRBV7-3 with TRBJ2-7; TRBD2 is a possible D gene (5 bases). Trimming shortened V by 2 bases and J by 3 bases, and 8 bases separated the two germline ends. This CDR3 comprises 13 residues. The germline gives CDR1 SGHTA, CDR2 FQGTGA. The CDR3 sequence is CASSLSGDYEQYF. The CDR3 DNA sequence: TGTGCCAGCAGCTTATCCGGGGACTACGAGCAGTACTTC. The variable domain in full, with the rest retrieved from reference TRBV7-3 and TRBJ2-7, is GAGVSQTPSNKVTEKGKYVELRCDPISGHTALYWYRQSLGQGPEFLIYFQGTGAADDSGLPNDRFFAVRPEGSVSTLKIQRTERGDSAVYLCASSLSGDYEQYFGPGTRLTVT.

The chain recombines TRBV25-1 with TRBJ2-5; 8 positions match TRBD2. Looked up from germline, CDR1 is MGHDK and CDR2 is SYGVNS. V was pared by 2 bases and J by 5 bases, with 4 bases of the junction left unmatched. The CDR3 is made up of 14 amino acids. The CDR3 loop reads CASSEGTRGETQYF. Written as DNA, the CDR3 is TGTGCCAGCAGTGAAGGGACTAGAGGGGAGACCCAGTACTTC.

This chain joins TRBV27 and TRBJ2-1, with 11 bases lining up with TRBD2. The CDR3 length is 16 residues. The germline gives CDR1 MNHEY, CDR2 SMNVEV (reference sequence). J gave up 3 bases and V 7 bases, and 8 bases lay outside the gene matches. The CDR3 reads CASTPEGLADYNEQFF. CDR3 in DNA: TGTGCCAGCACCCCCGAGGGACTAGCGGACTACAATGAGCAGTTCTTC.

The V call is TRBV7-2, the J call TRBJ2-3; 8 bases line up with TRBD1. V lost 6 bases, J lost 1 base, and 9 bases stayed unmatched. This CDR3 is built from 16 residues. Germline loops: CDR1 SGHTA, CDR2 FQGNSA. CDR3 sequence reads: CASRSQGAGGTDTQYF. The CDR3 bases are TGTGCCAGCAGATCCCAGGGGGCGGGCGGCACAGATACGCAGTATTTT. Together with reference TRBV7-2 and TRBJ2-3, the CDR3 gives the full variable domain: GAGVSQSPSNKVTEKGKDVELRCDPISGHTALYWYRQSLGQGLEFLIYFQGNSAPDKSGLPSDRFSAERTGGSVSTLTIQRTQQEDSAVYLCASRSQGAGGTDTQYFGPGTRLTVL.

V and J are TRBV7-6 and TRBJ1-1; a weak D match, TRBD1 (6 bases). Trimming shortened V by 4 bases and J by 7 bases, and 19 bases separated the two germline ends. Germline assignment: CDR1 SGHVS and CDR2 FNYEAQ. CDR3 length: 15 residues. The CDR3 loop is CASSSTGPVPLEAFF. CDR3 bases: TGTGCCAGCAGCTCTACAGGGCCGGTCCCTCTTGAAGCTTTCTTT.

The V gene is TRBV7-2, the J gene TRBJ2-3; 8 bases map to TRBD2. Germline loops: CDR1 SGHTA, CDR2 FQGNSA. This CDR3 spans 16 amino acids. The V segment lost 5 bases and the J segment 4 bases; nucleotides outside the gene matches: 11. CDR3 bases: TGTGCCAGCAGCCCCGGGGGGGCAACTAGCTCAGATACGCAGTATTTT. Residues: CASSPGGATSSDTQYF.

This sequence joins TRBV4-1 and TRBJ2-1, with 9 bases identical to TRBD2. Trimming removed 3 bases from V and 6 bases from J; junction bases left unmatched: 9. Per the germline V gene, CDR1 is MGHRA and CDR2 is YSYEKL. The CDR3 sequence is 16 residues long. CDR3: CASSHVGSGSGNEQFF. In DNA, the CDR3 is TGCGCCAGCAGCCATGTAGGTAGCGGGAGTGGCAATGAGCAGTTCTTC.

The rearrangement links TRBV27 to TRBJ2-3, with 7 bases lining up with TRBD2. The length of the CDR3 is 14 residues. The V gene end was trimmed by 6 bases and the J gene end by 2 bases; junction bases not matched to a gene: 5. CDR1 MNHEY and CDR2 SMNVEV come from the germline V gene (reference sequence). CDR3 loop: CASSRLAATDTQYF. The CDR3 region has the DNA TGTGCCAGCAGCCGACTAGCAGCCACAGATACGCAGTATTTT.

The V call is TRBV4-3, the J call TRBJ2-3; weak D call: TRBD2 (5 bases). CDR1 and CDR2 from the germline V gene are LGHNA and YSLEER. The germline V and J ends were trimmed by 0 bases and 1 base, with 8 bases remaining between them. The CDR3 runs 15 residues. CDR3 sequence (DNA): TGCGCCAGCAGCCAAGAAGGTAGCGGCACAGATACGCAGTATTTT. Its translation: CASSQEGSGTDTQYF.

This rearrangement joins TRBV27 to TRBJ2-1; D gene unclear. The germline V gene encodes CDR1 MNHEY and CDR2 SMNVEV (reference sequence). V was clipped by 6 bases and J by 1 base, with 13 bases between them. This CDR3 has 15 amino acids. CDR3 bases: TGTGCCAGCAGGCGACAAAGCCCTTCCTACAATGAGCAGTTCTTC. Protein sequence: CASRRQSPSYNEQFF.

This clone was picked up one time. The V and J genes are TRBV27 and TRBJ2-7; tentatively, D is TRBD1 (6 bases). V lost 3 bases to trimming and J lost 5 bases, with 11 bases between them. Looked up from germline, CDR1 is MNHEY and CDR2 is SMNVEV (reference sequence). This CDR3 is 13 amino acids long. The CDR3 spells CASSFDQGNEQYF. As DNA, the CDR3 is TGTGCCAGCAGTTTTGATCAGGGGAACGAGCAGTACTTC.

J is TRBJ2-1 and V is TRBV11-2, with D unresolved. This CDR3 is built from 13 residues. Trimming removed 8 bases from V and 6 bases from J, with 14 bases in between. Per the germline V gene, CDR1 is SGHAT and CDR2 is FQNNGV. Here the CDR3 DNA reads TGTGCCAGCCTGGGCTTGCTCGGCAATGAGCAGTTCTTC. Translated, it gives CASLGLLGNEQFF.

This chain connects TRBV11-2 to TRBJ2-1; D possibly corresponds to TRBD2 (7 bases). Germline V lookup: CDR1 SGHAT, CDR2 FQNNGV. The CDR3 has 14 amino acids. Trimming stripped 5 bases from V and 7 bases from J, with 15 bases between. The CDR3 nucleotides read TGTGCCAGCAGCCCGGGACTACAGGGAAATGAGCAGTTCTTC. Translating gives CASSPGLQGNEQFF.

The chain combines TRBV7-2 with TRBJ2-7, with 12 bases fitting TRBD2. The CDR3 sequence is 15 residues long. Unmatched junction bases numbered 9, after V lost 5 bases and J lost 7 bases. Germline V gives CDR1 SGHTA, CDR2 FQGNSA. The CDR3: CASSPGTSGRLEQYF. In DNA form, the CDR3 reads TGTGCCAGCAGCCCAGGGACTAGCGGGCGGTTAGAGCAGTACTTC. The whole variable domain, filled in from reference TRBV7-2 and TRBJ2-7, reads GAGVSQSPSNKVTEKGKDVELRCDPISGHTALYWYRQSLGQGLEFLIYFQGNSAPDKSGLPSDRFSAERTGGSVSTLTIQRTQQEDSAVYLCASSPGTSGRLEQYFGPGTRLTVT.

The chain is built from TRBV11-2 and TRBJ2-1; possibly TRBD1 for D (5 bases). This CDR3 is 15 amino acids long. Trimming removed 1 base at V and 3 bases at J, with 10 bases between. The V gene's germline CDR1 is SGHAT and CDR2 FQNNGV. CDR3 nucleotides: TGTGCCAGCAGCTTAGGGGGCGCCGGCTACAATGAGCAGTTCTTC. This gives the protein CASSLGGAGYNEQFF.

The chain combines TRBV6-1 with TRBJ2-3; D uncertain. CDR1 is MNHNS, CDR2 SASEGT, per germline. The CDR3 covers 15 residues. V dropped 1 base and J dropped 2 bases, with 10 bases sitting between them. The CDR3 sequence: CASSEVVTDTDTQYF. CDR3 sequence (DNA): TGTGCCAGCAGTGAAGTCGTTACAGACACAGATACGCAGTATTTT.

The CDR3 sequence is CASRSIGTGGSRTEAFF. CDR3 coding DNA: TGTGCCAGTAGATCGATCGGGACAGGGGGCTCGAGGACTGAAGCTTTCTTT. The V and J genes are TRBV19 and TRBJ1-1; 12 bases map to TRBD1. V lost 6 bases to trimming and J lost 5 bases; unmatched junction nucleotides: 13. Germline V gene sequence: CDR1 LNHDA, CDR2 SQIVND (reference sequence). The length of the CDR3 is 17 residues.